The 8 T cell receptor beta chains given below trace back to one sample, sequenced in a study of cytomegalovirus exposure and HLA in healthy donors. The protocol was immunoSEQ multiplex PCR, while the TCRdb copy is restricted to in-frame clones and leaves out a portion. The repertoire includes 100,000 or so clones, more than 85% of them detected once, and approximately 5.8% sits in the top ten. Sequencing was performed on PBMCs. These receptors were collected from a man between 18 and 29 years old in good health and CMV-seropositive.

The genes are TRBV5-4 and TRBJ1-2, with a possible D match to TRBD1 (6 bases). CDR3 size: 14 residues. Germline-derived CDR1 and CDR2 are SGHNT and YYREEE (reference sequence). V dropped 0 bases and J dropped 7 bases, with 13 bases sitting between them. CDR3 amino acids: CASSLDRTEPGYTF. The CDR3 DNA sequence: TGTGCCAGCAGCTTGGATAGGACAGAACCTGGCTACACCTTC.

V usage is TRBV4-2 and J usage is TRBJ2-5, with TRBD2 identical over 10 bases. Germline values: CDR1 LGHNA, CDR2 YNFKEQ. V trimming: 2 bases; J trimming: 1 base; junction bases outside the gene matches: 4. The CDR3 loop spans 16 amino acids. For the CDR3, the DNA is TGTGCCAGCAGCCAACTAGCGGGAGCCCCCCAAGAGACCCAGTACTTC. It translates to CASSQLAGAPQETQYF.

The CDR3 is CASSLWGSEQYF. The CDR3 coding sequence is TGTGCCAGCAGTTTATGGGGCTCCGAGCAGTACTTC. This chain joins TRBV27 and TRBJ2-7; TRBD1 is a possible D gene (5 bases). The germline gives CDR1 MNHEY, CDR2 SMNVEV (reference sequence). This CDR3 contains 12 residues. V was clipped by 1 base and J by 6 bases, with 7 bases between them.

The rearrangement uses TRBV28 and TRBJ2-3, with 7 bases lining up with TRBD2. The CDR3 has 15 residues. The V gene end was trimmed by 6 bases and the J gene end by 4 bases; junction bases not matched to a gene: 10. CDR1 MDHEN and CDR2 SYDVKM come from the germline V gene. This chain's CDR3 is CASSRRTSKADTQYF. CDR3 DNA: TGTGCCAGCAGCCGACGGACTAGTAAGGCAGATACGCAGTATTTT. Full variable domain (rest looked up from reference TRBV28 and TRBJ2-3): DVKVTQSSRYLVKRTGEKVFLECVQDMDHENMFWYRQDPGLGLRLIYFSYDVKMKEKGDIPEGYSVSREKKERFSLILESASTNQTSMYLCASSRRTSKADTQYFGPGTRLTVL.

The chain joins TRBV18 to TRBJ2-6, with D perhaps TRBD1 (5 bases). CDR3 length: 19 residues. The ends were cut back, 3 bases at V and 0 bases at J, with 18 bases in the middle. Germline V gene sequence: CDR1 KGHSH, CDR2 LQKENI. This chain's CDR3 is CASSPWAQGQSSGANVLTF. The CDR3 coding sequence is TGTGCCAGCTCACCGTGGGCTCAGGGCCAAAGCTCTGGGGCCAACGTCCTGACTTTC.

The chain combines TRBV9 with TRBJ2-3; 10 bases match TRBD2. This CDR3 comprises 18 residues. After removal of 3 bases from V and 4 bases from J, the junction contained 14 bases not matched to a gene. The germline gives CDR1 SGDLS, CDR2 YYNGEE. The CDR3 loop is CASSAEIISGGAPDTQYF. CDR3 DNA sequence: TGTGCCAGCAGCGCAGAGATCATCAGCGGGGGGGCCCCAGATACGCAGTATTTT.

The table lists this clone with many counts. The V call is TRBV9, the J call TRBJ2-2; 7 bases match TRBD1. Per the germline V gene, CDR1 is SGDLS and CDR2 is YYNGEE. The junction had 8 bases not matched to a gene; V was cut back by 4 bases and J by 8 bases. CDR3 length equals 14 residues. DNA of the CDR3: TGTGCCAGCAGCCCCTCCTCACAGGGGGGGGAGCTGTTTTTT. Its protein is CASSPSSQGGELFF.

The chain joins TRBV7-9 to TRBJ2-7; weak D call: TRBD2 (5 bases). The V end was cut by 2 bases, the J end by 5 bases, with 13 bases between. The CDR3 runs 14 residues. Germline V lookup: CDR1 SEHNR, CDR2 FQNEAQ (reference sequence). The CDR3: CASSLNEGVNEQYF. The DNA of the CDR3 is TGTGCCAGCAGCTTAAATGAGGGTGTCAACGAGCAGTACTTC.